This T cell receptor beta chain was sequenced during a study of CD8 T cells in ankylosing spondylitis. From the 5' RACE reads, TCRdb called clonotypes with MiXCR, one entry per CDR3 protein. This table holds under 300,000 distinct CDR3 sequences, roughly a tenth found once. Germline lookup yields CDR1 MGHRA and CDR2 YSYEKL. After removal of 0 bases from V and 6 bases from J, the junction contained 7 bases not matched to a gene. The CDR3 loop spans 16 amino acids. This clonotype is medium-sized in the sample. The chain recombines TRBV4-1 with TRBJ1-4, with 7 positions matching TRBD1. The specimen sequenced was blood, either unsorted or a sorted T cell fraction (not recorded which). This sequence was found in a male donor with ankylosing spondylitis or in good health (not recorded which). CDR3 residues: CASSQDGRGQYEKLFF. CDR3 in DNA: TGCGCCAGCAGCCAAGATGGACGGGGACAGTATGAAAAACTGTTTTTT.